The rows below give T cell receptor beta chains drawn from one sample of a study of T cell repertoires in cytomegalovirus infection. Their specific antigens are unknown. TCRdb re-called the reads with MiXCR, one entry per CDR3 protein. Of tens of thousands of distinct CDR3 sequences detected, about a fifth appear once; the ten largest clones hold around half. Source: CD8+ T cells from cultured PBMCs, taken from culture after CMV antigen stimulation. The receptors here all came from a human donor in good health (CMV status not recorded). Some clones in this sample may be carry-over from other donors' samples. Each CDR3 is given with its conserved first and last residue. The order of the fields is J gene, D gene, clone size, V gene, CDR3 protein, CDR3 DNA. A D gene is named only where the DNA matches it firmly. Where a row states a size, it is once, few, many or the class of an expanded clone; other rows omit it.

TRBJ2-3 NA NA TRBV9 CASSVGNWDTQYF TGTGCCAGCAGCGTGGGAAATTGGGATACGCAGTATTTT
TRBJ2-6 TRBD1 many TRBV7-9 CASSPQPGQGHSGANVLTF TGTGCCAGCAGCCCCCAGCCGGGACAGGGCCACTCTGGGGCCAACGTCCTGACTTTC
TRBJ1-1 TRBD1 many TRBV4-3 CASSLTPGTGAGEAFF TGCGCCAGCAGCCTCACCCCGGGGACAGGGGCCGGGGAAGCTTTCTTT
TRBJ1-1 NA many TRBV30 CAWSGGGNTEAFF TGTGCCTGGAGTGGGGGCGGGAACACTGAAGCTTTCTTT
TRBJ2-1 NA few TRBV20-1 CSARDPLRGKGFF TGCAGTGCTAGAGATCCACTTCGGGGAAAGGGGTTCTTC
TRBJ2-1 NA NA TRBV27 CASTKQGNEQFF TGTGCCAGCACTAAACAGGGAAATGAGCAGTTCTTC
TRBJ2-3 TRBD2 once TRBV4-3 CASSQDHYPDTSGVDTDTQYF TGCGCCAGCAGCCAAGATCACTACCCCGATACTAGCGGGGTGGACACAGATACGCAGTATTTT
TRBJ1-4 TRBD1 few TRBV7-2 CASSLVETGGEKLFF TGTGCCAGCAGCTTAGTAGAGACAGGGGGCGAAAAACTGTTTTTT
TRBJ2-5 TRBD2 few TRBV29-1 CSVEDPGGRETQYF TGCAGCGTTGAAGATCCGGGAGGGCGGGAGACCCAGTACTTC
TRBJ2-1 NA many TRBV7-2 CASSLALVLSSYNEQFF TGTGCCAGCAGCTTAGCGTTGGTTCTTAGCTCCTACAATGAGCAGTTCTTC
TRBJ2-7 TRBD1 NA TRBV4-3 CASSQDGQDSYELYF TGCGCCAGCAGCCAAGATGGACAGGACTCCTACGAGCTGTACTTC
TRBJ2-7 TRBD1 medium-sized TRBV7-3 CASSFQTGSSEQYF TGTGCCAGCAGCTTTCAGACAGGGTCCAGCGAGCAGTACTTC
TRBJ1-3 TRBD1 NA TRBV30 CAWSAGTGGVGNTIYF TGTGCCTGGAGCGCCGGGACAGGGGGCGTTGGAAACACCATATATTTT
TRBJ2-1 NA once TRBV9 CASSSRDWSYNEQFF TGTGCCAGCAGCTCCCGGGACTGGAGCTACAATGAGCAGTTCTTC
TRBJ1-4 NA few TRBV27 CASSWAGANEKLFF TGTGCCAGCAGTTGGGCAGGGGCTAATGAAAAACTGTTTTTT
TRBJ2-1 NA many TRBV5-4 CASSLDWTDYNEQFF TGTGCCAGCAGCTTGGATTGGACGGACTACAATGAGCAGTTCTTC